Listed here is a single T cell receptor (beta chain). This sample was taken from a study of OX40 agonist ivuxolimab in advanced cancers. The wider study: Ivuxolimab, which is an agonistic anti-OX40 (CD134) antibody, was administered to the patients. Two cutaneous melanoma patients and one hepatocellular carcinoma patient, three in all, had partial responses.

The study sampled blood at baseline, cycle 4 day 1, and cycle 7 day 1. Profiling relied on immunoSEQ multiplex PCR, and the TCRdb table lists in-frame clones only, not all of them. Of 76,000 or so clones listed, roughly nine tenths were seen once; the top ten hold roughly 13%. The CDR3 runs to 14 residues. Trimming took 6 bases from V and 7 from J, leaving 19 bases between them. Germline V lookup: CDR1 LNHDA, CDR2 SQIVND (reference sequence). The sample in question was CD4+ or CD8+ T cells sorted from blood, obtained in a trial of the OX40 agonist ivuxolimab. The TCR originated in an adult with an advanced solid tumor such as melanoma, head and neck, liver or kidney cancer. The chain employs TRBV19 and TRBJ2-7; the D is unclear. CDR3 sequence reads: CASSPSVGRVEQYF. CDR3 DNA: TGTGCCAGTAGCCCAAGCGTTGGACGGGTTGAGCAGTACTTC.